These 23 T cell receptor beta chains came from one sample sequenced in a study of Ad26.COV2.S vaccination and SARS-CoV-2 variants (dated by TCRdb to the early 2020s). Library construction relied on the immunoSEQ multiplex PCR assay. Drawn from immuneACCESS, this table holds only the in-frame rearrangements with V and J called that TCRdb kept. Clones are partly lost; checked studies trace under half to an unresolved V gene and leave the rest unexplained. Present in this sample are hundreds of thousands of clones, 89% of which were seen just once. The top ten constitute approximately 2.5% of the sample. This specimen's treatment or condition label, interpreted: around 19 received Ad26.COV2.S at low or high dose, single or two shots; 5 received placebo; per-sample allocation not given. Repertoires of vaccine and placebo recipients were sequenced from samples collected on day 63 after the first injection.

This material consisted of peripheral blood, taken in a trial of Ad26.COV2.S vaccine versus placebo. These receptors all stem from a person aged 18-65 years who received the Ad26.COV2.S COVID-19 vaccine or a placebo.

The gene calls are TRBV2 and TRBJ2-1, with 11 bases lining up with TRBD2. Trimming removed 3 bases from V and 2 bases from J; junction bases left unmatched: 6. Germline V lookup: CDR1 SNHLY, CDR2 FYNNEI. The CDR3 contains 17 residues. The CDR3 DNA is TGTGCCAGCAGTGAGACGCTAGCGGGGGGCCCCTACAATGAGCAGTTCTTC. It is translated as CASSETLAGGPYNEQFF.

V usage is TRBV5-6 and J usage is TRBJ1-2; the match to TRBD1 covers 7 bases. Germline loops: CDR1 SGHDT, CDR2 YYEEEE. Losses at the gene ends were 4 bases for V and 2 bases for J; bases not matched to a gene: 8. The CDR3 consists of 15 residues. CDR3 in amino acids: CASSRGQRGNYGYTF. The CDR3 DNA reads TGTGCCAGCAGCCGGGGACAGAGAGGAAACTATGGCTACACCTTC.

This sequence joins TRBV19 and TRBJ1-5; 7 bases are shared with TRBD1. The CDR3 totals 16 residues. CDR1 and CDR2 from the germline V gene are LNHDA and SQIVND (reference sequence). Unmatched junction bases numbered 12, after V lost 6 bases and J lost 4 bases. For the CDR3, the DNA is TGTGCCAGTAGGACTAGGGGACAGAACTTGAATCAGCCCCAGCATTTT. Translated: CASRTRGQNLNQPQHF.

The chain carries TRBV29-1 and TRBJ2-3, with 8 bases matching TRBD2. The CDR3 consists of 14 residues. The germline V gene has CDR1 SQVTM and CDR2 ANQGSEA. V shed 4 bases, J shed 2 bases, and the junction held 5 bases outside the gene matches. The CDR3 spells CSVGNGRATDTQYF. Here the CDR3 DNA reads TGCAGCGTTGGGAACGGGAGGGCCACAGATACGCAGTATTTT.

The chain links TRBV5-1 to TRBJ2-1, with 13 bases aligning to TRBD2. The V gene's germline CDR1 is SGHRS and CDR2 YFSETQ. The V and J ends lost 2 bases and 3 bases, in that order; junction bases with no gene match: 2. The CDR3 runs 16 residues. CDR3 amino acids: CASSFGLAGDYNEQFF. CDR3 nucleotides: TGCGCCAGCAGCTTTGGACTAGCGGGAGACTACAATGAGCAGTTCTTC.

The chain links TRBV11-2 to TRBJ2-2; 9 bases match TRBD1. Germline V gives CDR1 SGHAT, CDR2 FQNNGV. The CDR3 sequence is 16 residues long. V was pared by 0 bases and J by 5 bases, with 4 bases of the junction left unmatched. The CDR3 loop reads CASSLEDRGWTGELFF. The CDR3 nucleotides read TGTGCCAGCAGCTTAGAGGACAGGGGCTGGACCGGGGAGCTGTTTTTT. The full variable domain, completed using reference TRBV11-2 and TRBJ2-2, is EAGVAQSPRYKIIEKRQSVAFWCNPISGHATLYWYQQILGQGPKLLIQFQNNGVVDDSQLPKDRFSAERLKGVDSTLKIQPAKLEDSAVYLCASSLEDRGWTGELFFGEGSRLTVL.

The genes are TRBV18 and TRBJ2-1, with 12 bases aligning to TRBD2. CDR1 is KGHSH, CDR2 LQKENI, per germline. The CDR3 has 15 residues. Trimming cost V 3 bases and J 8 bases; bases outside gene matches: 5. For the CDR3, the DNA is TGTGCCAGCTCACCGCCTAGCGGGAGGGGGGATGAGCAGTTCTTC. Protein: CASSPPSGRGDEQFF.

To note about this clone: The same CDR3 is also encoded by other DNA sequences in this sample. This CDR3 reads CASSFRGNYGYTF. The CDR3 coding sequence is TGTGCCAGCAGTTTTCGCGGGAACTATGGCTACACCTTC. The chain uses TRBV27 and TRBJ1-2, with no clear D. Trimming left V 3 bases short and J 2 bases short, with 7 bases between. Germline V gene sequence: CDR1 MNHEY, CDR2 SMNVEV (reference sequence). The CDR3 is 13 residues long.

V usage is TRBV7-8 and J usage is TRBJ2-1; TRBD2 agrees at 9 bases. This CDR3 region has 16 residues. Germline V gene lookup returns CDR1 SGHVS and CDR2 FQNEAQ. Unmatched junction bases numbered 9, after V lost 5 bases and J lost 4 bases. DNA of the CDR3: TGTGCCAGCAGCCCCCTCCCTAGCGGGGAGTACAATGAGCAGTTCTTC. Amino acid sequence: CASSPLPSGEYNEQFF.

A single count supports this clone. This CDR3 reads CASSLDRGSNQPQHF. In DNA, the CDR3 is TGTGCCAGCAGCTTAGACAGGGGTAGCAATCAGCCCCAGCATTTT. The chain carries TRBV7-8 and TRBJ1-5; 7 bases fit TRBD1. The CDR3 loop spans 15 amino acids. J was trimmed by 0 bases and V by 1 base; bases with no gene match: 0. Germline V CDR1 and CDR2: SGHVS, FQNEAQ.

The chain links TRBV18 to TRBJ2-7; D gene unclear. The length of the CDR3 is 14 residues. Germline V gives CDR1 KGHSH, CDR2 LQKENI. Trimming left V 0 bases short and J 4 bases short, with 10 bases between. In nucleotides, the CDR3 is TGTGCCAGCTCACCACCCGCCGCCGTTTACGAGCAGTACTTC. Its protein is CASSPPAAVYEQYF.

V and J are TRBV19 and TRBJ2-3; D might be TRBD2 (5 bases). This CDR3 is built from 16 residues. Looked up from germline, CDR1 is LNHDA and CDR2 is SQIVND (reference sequence). Deletions cut 4 bases from V and 6 bases from J, with 20 bases between. CDR3 in amino acids: CASSTKDGGVADTQYF. Written as DNA, the CDR3 is TGTGCCAGTAGTACTAAAGACGGAGGTGTTGCGGATACGCAGTATTTT.

The chain employs TRBV29-1 and TRBJ2-1; D gene uncertain. CDR1 is SQVTM, CDR2 ANQGSEA, per germline. V gave up 4 bases and J gave up 6 bases, with 16 bases separating them. The CDR3 length is 14 residues. In nucleotides, the CDR3 is TGCAGCGTTGGTTTGCGGTTAGCACCCAATGAGCAGTTCTTC. It translates to CSVGLRLAPNEQFF.

The chain carries TRBV12-2 and TRBJ1-3. TRBV12-2 is designated a pseudogene. The CDR3 contains 17 residues. The CDR3 DNA is TGTGCAAGTCGCCAGGGCGGGGGGCTAGTCTCTGGAAACACCATATATTTT. Its protein product is CASRQGGGLVSGNTIYF.

The chain uses TRBV5-4 and TRBJ2-5; 9 bases map to TRBD1. The CDR3 is 15 amino acids. Trimming took 6 bases from V and 4 from J; bases not matched to a gene: 10. CDR1 is SGHNT, CDR2 YYREEE, per germline (reference sequence). The CDR3 sequence: CASNRAQGAAETQYF. The CDR3 bases are TGTGCCAGCAACCGAGCACAGGGGGCCGCAGAGACCCAGTACTTC.

J is TRBJ1-1 and V is TRBV4-1; D is possibly TRBD1 (5 bases). Germline assignment: CDR1 MGHRA and CDR2 YSYEKL. With 1 base removed from V and 10 bases from J, the gap between germline ends came to 7 bases. CDR3 length equals 11 residues. CDR3 sequence (DNA): TGCGCCAGCAGCCAAGGGGGGGGAGCTTTCTTT. Translating it yields CASSQGGGAFF.

The chain has TRBV28 and TRBJ2-7; D is perhaps TRBD1 (6 bases). CDR1 is MDHEN, CDR2 SYDVKM, per germline. V was shortened by 3 bases and J by 7 bases, with 16 bases between the two germline ends. This CDR3 spans 14 amino acids. The DNA for the CDR3 is TGTGCCAGCAGTTTGAGGGGCAGGGGTAGGGAGCAGTACTTC. This sequence encodes CASSLRGRGREQYF.

J is TRBJ2-1 and V is TRBV7-3; 8 bases align to TRBD2. This CDR3 contains 14 residues. Germline V gene data show CDR1 as SGHTA and CDR2 as FQGTGA. V lost 5 bases, J lost 4 bases, and 4 bases stayed unmatched. CDR3 nucleotide sequence: TGTGCCAGCAGCCGGACTAGCCTATACAATGAGCAGTTCTTC. This gives the protein CASSRTSLYNEQFF.

The rearrangement uses TRBV7-9 and TRBJ2-3; TRBD2 matches 10 bases. This CDR3 is built from 17 residues. V was clipped by 5 bases and J by 2 bases; unmatched bases: 10. Germline V gene sequence: CDR1 SEHNR, CDR2 FQNEAQ (reference sequence). For the CDR3, the DNA is TGTGCCAGCAGCCCTAAAGTTGGGACTAGCGACACAGATACGCAGTATTTT. This encodes CASSPKVGTSDTDTQYF.

J is TRBJ1-6 and V is TRBV2, with D uncertain. V gave up 0 bases and J gave up 0 bases, with 12 bases separating them. Germline V lookup: CDR1 SNHLY, CDR2 FYNNEI. The CDR3 has 18 residues. Here the CDR3 DNA reads TGTGCCAGCAGTGAAGCGTCCGGAGGATCCTCCTATAATTCACCCCTCCACTTT. Translation: CASSEASGGSSYNSPLHF.

The chain has TRBV5-1 and TRBJ2-2; 7 nucleotides line up with TRBD2. There are 17 residues in the CDR3. The V gene end was trimmed by 0 bases and the J gene end by 4 bases; junction bases not matched to a gene: 9. Germline V gene lookup returns CDR1 SGHRS and CDR2 YFSETQ. The CDR3 sequence: CASSLARGEAGTGELFF. As DNA, the CDR3 is TGCGCCAGCAGCTTGGCCCGGGGGGAGGCTGGCACCGGGGAGCTGTTTTTT.

The chain carries TRBV19 and TRBJ2-6; 9 bases are shared with TRBD1. The germline V gene has CDR1 LNHDA and CDR2 SQIVND (reference sequence). V was clipped by 5 bases and J by 0 bases; unmatched bases: 8. The CDR3 spans 18 residues. The CDR3 is CASSRRTGAFSGANVLTF. The CDR3 DNA is TGTGCCAGTAGTCGGAGGACAGGGGCATTCTCTGGGGCCAACGTCCTGACTTTC.

The chain recombines TRBV6-2 or TRBV6-3 with TRBJ1-2, with unresolved D. Trimming shortened V by 5 bases and J by 3 bases, and 10 bases separated the two germline ends. The germline CDR1 and CDR2 sequences are MNHEY and SVGEGT. This CDR3 is 13 amino acids long. The CDR3 reads CASSPRVYYGYTF. The CDR3 bases are TGTGCCAGCAGTCCAAGGGTCTACTATGGCTACACCTTC.